This T cell receptor delta chain stems from a study of gamma-delta T cells after stem cell transplantation. Germline assignment: CDR1 GEAIGNYY and CDR2 EKD. The CDR3 has 15 amino acids. Between the trimmed V and J ends, which lost 0 bases and 0 bases, there was a span of 10 bases. TCRdb reprocessed the RT-PCR reads using CATT. The sample includes about 3,000 delta-chain clones, approximately 2.9% of them seen just once. The sample comprised gamma-delta T cells. The gene calls are TRDV2 and TRDJ1, with a weak D call TRDD3 (6 bases). This TCR was recovered from a human donor. It is not recorded whose cells these are; they may come from a transplant donor. CDR3: CACDTLGTYTDKLIF. The CDR3 nucleotides read TGTGCCTGTGACACCCTGGGGACCTACACCGATAAACTCATCTTT.